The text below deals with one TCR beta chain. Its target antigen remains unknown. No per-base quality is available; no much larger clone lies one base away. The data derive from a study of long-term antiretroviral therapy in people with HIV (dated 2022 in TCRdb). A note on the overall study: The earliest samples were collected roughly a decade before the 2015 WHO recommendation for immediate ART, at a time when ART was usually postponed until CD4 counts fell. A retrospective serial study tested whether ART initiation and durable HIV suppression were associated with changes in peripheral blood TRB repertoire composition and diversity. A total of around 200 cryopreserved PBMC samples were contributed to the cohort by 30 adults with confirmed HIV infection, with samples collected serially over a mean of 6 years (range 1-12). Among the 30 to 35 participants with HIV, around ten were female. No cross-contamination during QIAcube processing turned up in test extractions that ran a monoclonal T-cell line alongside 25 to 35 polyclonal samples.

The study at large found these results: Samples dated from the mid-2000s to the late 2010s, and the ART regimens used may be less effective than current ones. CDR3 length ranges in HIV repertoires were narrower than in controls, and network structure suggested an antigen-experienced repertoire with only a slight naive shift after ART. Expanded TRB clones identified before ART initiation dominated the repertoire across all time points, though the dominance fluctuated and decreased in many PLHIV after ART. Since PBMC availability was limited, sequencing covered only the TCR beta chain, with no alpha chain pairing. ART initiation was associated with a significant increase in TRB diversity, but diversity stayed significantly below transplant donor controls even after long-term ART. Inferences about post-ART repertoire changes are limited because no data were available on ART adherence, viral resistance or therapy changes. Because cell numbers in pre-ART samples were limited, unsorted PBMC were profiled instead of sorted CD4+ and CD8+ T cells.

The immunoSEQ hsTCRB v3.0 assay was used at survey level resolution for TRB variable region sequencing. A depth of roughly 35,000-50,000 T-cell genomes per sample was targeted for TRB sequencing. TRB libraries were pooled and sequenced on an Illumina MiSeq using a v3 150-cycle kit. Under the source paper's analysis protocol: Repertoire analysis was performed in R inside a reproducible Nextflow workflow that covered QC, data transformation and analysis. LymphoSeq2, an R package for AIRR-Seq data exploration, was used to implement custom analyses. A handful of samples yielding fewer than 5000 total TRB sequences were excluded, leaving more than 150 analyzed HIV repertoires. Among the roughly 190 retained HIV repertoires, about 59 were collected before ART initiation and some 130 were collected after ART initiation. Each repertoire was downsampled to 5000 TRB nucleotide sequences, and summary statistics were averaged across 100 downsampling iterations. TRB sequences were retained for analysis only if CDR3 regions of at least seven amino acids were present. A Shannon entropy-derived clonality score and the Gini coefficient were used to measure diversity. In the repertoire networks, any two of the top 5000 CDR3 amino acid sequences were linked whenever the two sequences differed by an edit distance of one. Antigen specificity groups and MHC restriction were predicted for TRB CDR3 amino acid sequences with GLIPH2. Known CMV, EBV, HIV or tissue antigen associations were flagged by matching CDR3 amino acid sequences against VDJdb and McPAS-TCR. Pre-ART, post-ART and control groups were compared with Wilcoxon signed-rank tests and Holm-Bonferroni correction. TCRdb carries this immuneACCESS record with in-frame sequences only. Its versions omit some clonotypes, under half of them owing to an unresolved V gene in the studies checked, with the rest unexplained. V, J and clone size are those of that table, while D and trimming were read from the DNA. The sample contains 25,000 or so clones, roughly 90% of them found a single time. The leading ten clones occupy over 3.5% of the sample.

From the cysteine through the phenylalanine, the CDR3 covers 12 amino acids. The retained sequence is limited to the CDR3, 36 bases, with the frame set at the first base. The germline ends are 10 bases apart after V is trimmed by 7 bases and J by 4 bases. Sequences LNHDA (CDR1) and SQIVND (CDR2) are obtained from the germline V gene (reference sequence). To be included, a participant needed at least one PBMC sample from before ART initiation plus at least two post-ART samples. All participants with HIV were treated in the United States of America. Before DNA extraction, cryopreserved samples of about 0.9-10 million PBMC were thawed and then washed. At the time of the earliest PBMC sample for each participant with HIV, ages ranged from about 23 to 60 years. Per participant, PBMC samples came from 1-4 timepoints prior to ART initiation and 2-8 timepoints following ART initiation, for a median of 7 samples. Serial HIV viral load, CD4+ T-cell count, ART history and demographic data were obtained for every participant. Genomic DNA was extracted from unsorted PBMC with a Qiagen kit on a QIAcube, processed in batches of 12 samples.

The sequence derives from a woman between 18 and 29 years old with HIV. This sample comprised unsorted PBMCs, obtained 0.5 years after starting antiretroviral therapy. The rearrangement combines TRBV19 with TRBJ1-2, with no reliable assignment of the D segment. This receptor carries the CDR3 CASIHGLYGYTF. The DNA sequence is TGTGCCAGTATCCATGGCCTCTATGGCTACACCTTC.